The sequence of this T cell receptor beta chain was determined in a study of cytomegalovirus exposure and HLA in healthy donors. General study findings and limits: In vitro data verified a few CMV-associated chains as specific for CMV antigens. The TCR clusters that emerged in the first cohort tended, a later analysis found, to co-occur in the 110 or so validation repertoires. The investigators catalogued 164 TCR beta chains as cytomegalovirus-associated.

Clones were read by immunoSEQ multiplex PCR, and TCRdb kept only the in-frame ones, dropping some. Among tens of thousands of clones listed, just under 95% were seen once. The study drew the donors from its approximately 110-subject validation cohort, separate from the approximately 700-subject first cohort. In the case of this clone: The antigen is undetermined.

The germline gives CDR1 SGHRS, CDR2 YFSETQ. Germline trimming cut 4 bases from V and 5 bases from J; bases unmatched to any gene: 5. The length of the CDR3 is 14 residues. The chain employs TRBV5-1 and TRBJ2-3; TRBD2 matches at 9 bases. The sequencing sample was made of PBMCs. This clonotype was sampled from a man in his late teens or twenties in good health and CMV-seronegative. The CDR3 protein is CASSPRGGRDTQYF. DNA for the CDR3: TGCGCCAGCAGCCCGCGGGGGGGGAGAGATACGCAGTATTTT.